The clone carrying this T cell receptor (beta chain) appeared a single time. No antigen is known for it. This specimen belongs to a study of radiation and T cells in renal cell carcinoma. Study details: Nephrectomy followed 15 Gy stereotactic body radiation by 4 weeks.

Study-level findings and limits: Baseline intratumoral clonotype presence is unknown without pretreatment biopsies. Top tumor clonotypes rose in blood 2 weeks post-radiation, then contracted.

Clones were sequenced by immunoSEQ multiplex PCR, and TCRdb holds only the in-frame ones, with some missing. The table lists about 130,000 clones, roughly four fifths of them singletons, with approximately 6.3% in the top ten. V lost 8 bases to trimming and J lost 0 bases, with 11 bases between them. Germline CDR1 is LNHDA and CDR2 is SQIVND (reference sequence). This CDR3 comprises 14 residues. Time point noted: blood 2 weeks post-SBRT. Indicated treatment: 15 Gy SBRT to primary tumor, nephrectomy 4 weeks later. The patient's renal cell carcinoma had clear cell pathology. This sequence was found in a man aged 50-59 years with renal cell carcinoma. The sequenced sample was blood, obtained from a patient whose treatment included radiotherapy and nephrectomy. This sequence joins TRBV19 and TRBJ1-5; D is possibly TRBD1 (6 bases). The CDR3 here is CASDDRNSNQPQHF. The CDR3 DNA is TGTGCCAGTGACGACAGGAATAGCAATCAGCCCCAGCATTTT.